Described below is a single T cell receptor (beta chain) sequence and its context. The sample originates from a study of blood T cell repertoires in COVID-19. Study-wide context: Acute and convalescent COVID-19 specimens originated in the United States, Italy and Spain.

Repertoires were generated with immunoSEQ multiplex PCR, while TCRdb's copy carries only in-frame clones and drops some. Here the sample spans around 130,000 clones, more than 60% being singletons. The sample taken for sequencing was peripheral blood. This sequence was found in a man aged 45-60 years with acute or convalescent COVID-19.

The DNA for the CDR3 is TGTGCCAGCAGCGGAACCGGGACAGGGGGTGTTAATGGCTACACCTTC. It translates to CASSGTGTGGVNGYTF. This chain connects TRBV5-5 to TRBJ1-2, with 11 bases fitting TRBD1. J lost 6 bases, V lost 4 bases, and 11 bases had no gene match. The CDR3 runs 16 residues. Germline CDR1 SGHKS, CDR2 YYEKEE (reference sequence).